This T cell receptor (beta chain) originates from a study of blood T cell repertoires in COVID-19. This table comes from immunoSEQ multiplex PCR, and its TCRdb copy is limited to in-frame clones, with some not included. In the table there are roughly 430,000 clones, roughly 88% of which are singletons. Sample: PBMCs or T cells enriched from blood (not recorded which). The clonotype was recovered from a woman aged 40-49 years with acute COVID-19.

The CDR3 sequence: CASSYKTGSGQPQHF. CDR3 coding DNA: TGTGCCAGCAGTTACAAGACAGGCTCTGGTCAGCCCCAGCATTTT. The chain uses TRBV27 and TRBJ1-5; maybe TRBD1 (6 bases). V dropped 4 bases and J dropped 6 bases, with 16 bases sitting between them. The CDR3 consists of 15 residues. Germline loops: CDR1 MNHEY, CDR2 SMNVEV (reference sequence).